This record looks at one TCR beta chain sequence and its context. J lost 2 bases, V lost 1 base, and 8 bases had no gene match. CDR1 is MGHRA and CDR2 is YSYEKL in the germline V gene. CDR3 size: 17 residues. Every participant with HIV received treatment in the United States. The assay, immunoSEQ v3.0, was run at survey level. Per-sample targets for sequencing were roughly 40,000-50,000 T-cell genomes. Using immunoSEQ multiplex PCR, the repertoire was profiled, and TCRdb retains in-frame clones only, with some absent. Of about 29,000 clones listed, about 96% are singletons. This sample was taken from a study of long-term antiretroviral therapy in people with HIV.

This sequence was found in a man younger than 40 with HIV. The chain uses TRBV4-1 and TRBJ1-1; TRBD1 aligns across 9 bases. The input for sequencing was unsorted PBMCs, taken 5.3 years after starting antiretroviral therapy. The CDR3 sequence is CASSQVGTGRANTEAFF. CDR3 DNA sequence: TGCGCCAGCAGCCAAGTGGGGACAGGGAGGGCCAACACTGAAGCTTTCTTT.